Each of the 6 T cell receptor beta chains below was sequenced from the same sample in a study of cytomegalovirus exposure and HLA in healthy donors. 13 Jbeta primers and 60 Vbeta primers were used for the PCR. Some clones are missing from TCRdb's copy, which holds only in-frame ones; the method was immunoSEQ multiplex PCR. Among tens of thousands of clones listed, approximately 71% were seen once. The sequenced sample consisted of PBMCs. These receptors were obtained from a man aged 45 to 65 in good health and CMV-seronegative.

This clone was recorded once. The chain employs TRBV2 and TRBJ1-1; the match to TRBD1 covers 7 bases. Germline CDR1 SNHLY, CDR2 FYNNEI. V shed 7 bases, J shed 1 base, and the junction held 9 bases outside the gene matches. The CDR3 has 15 amino acids. This CDR3 reads CASTSGGWPNTEAFF. Here the CDR3 DNA reads TGTGCCAGCACATCAGGGGGTTGGCCGAACACTGAAGCTTTCTTT.

The chain is built from TRBV5-6 and TRBJ2-1; TRBD2 agrees at 9 bases. V lost 1 base to trimming and J lost 1 base; unmatched junction nucleotides: 3. The germline gives CDR1 SGHDT, CDR2 YYEEEE. CDR3 length: 16 residues. CDR3 nucleotide sequence: TGTGCCAGCAGCTTGAGTGCGGGGGGGTCCTACAATGAGCAGTTCTTC. It yields the protein CASSLSAGGSYNEQFF. The entire variable domain, with the rest obtained from reference TRBV5-6 and TRBJ2-1, is as follows: DAGVTQSPTHLIKTRGQQVTLRCSPKSGHDTVSWYQQALGQGPQFIFQYYEEEERQRGNFPDRFSGHQFPNYSSELNVNALLLGDSALYLCASSLSAGGSYNEQFFGPGTRLTVL.

This clone was observed a single time. The chain employs TRBV7-2 and TRBJ1-5; possibly TRBD1 for D (6 bases). V lost 5 bases to trimming and J lost 0 bases, with 17 bases between them. The germline gives CDR1 SGHTA, CDR2 FQGNSA. This CDR3 is built from 17 residues. The CDR3 DNA sequence: TGTGCCAGCAGCCCTAGGGGGGGGACTGCTAGCAATCAGCCCCAGCATTTT. It encodes CASSPRGGTASNQPQHF.

The chain joins TRBV30 to TRBJ2-5, with D unclear. The V end lost 5 bases, the J end lost 5 bases, and 9 bases lay between the germline ends. The CDR3 consists of 11 residues. Germline V gene lookup returns CDR1 GTSNPN and CDR2 SVGIG (reference sequence). CDR3 bases: TGTGCCTGGGTCTCCGGGGAGACCCAGTACTTC. Translation gives CAWVSGETQYF.

The chain joins TRBV7-9 to TRBJ1-2; possible D gene TRBD1, 6 bases. Trimming removed 1 base at V and 8 bases at J, with 14 bases between. CDR1 is SEHNR, CDR2 FQNEAQ, per germline (reference sequence). The length of the CDR3 is 14 residues. CDR3 nucleotide sequence: TGTGCCAGCAGCTTAGATGACAGGTTGAACGGCTACACCTTC. Encoded protein: CASSLDDRLNGYTF. The full variable domain, in which reference TRBV7-9 and TRBJ1-2 provide the parts outside the CDR3, is DTGVSQNPRHKITKRGQNVTFRCDPISEHNRLYWYRQTLGQGPEFLTYFQNEAQLEKSRLLSDRFSAERPKGSFSTLEIQRTEQGDSAMYLCASSLDDRLNGYTFGSGTRLTVV.

The chain employs TRBV11-2 and TRBJ1-1; tentatively, D is TRBD1 (5 bases). V lost 1 base and J lost 0, with 15 bases in between. The CDR3 sequence is 17 residues long. The germline V gene has CDR1 SGHAT and CDR2 FQNNGV. The CDR3 coding sequence is TGTGCCAGCAGCTTAGGTGGGGGAGGGATAATGAACACTGAAGCTTTCTTT. The encoded protein is CASSLGGGGIMNTEAFF.